The clone carrying this T cell receptor (beta chain) has a handful of counts. Regions amplified from RNA transcripts were the TCR beta CDR3 regions. An initial round of RT-PCR targeting the TCR CDR3 relied on the HTBI primer set. TCRdb recomputed calls from the multiplex PCR reads with MiXCR, one row per CDR3 protein. In the table there are some 560,000 distinct CDR3 sequences, more than 15% of which are singletons. Germline CDR1 and CDR2: WSHSY and SAAADI. Trimming shortened V by 5 bases and J by 4 bases, and 11 bases separated the two germline ends. The CDR3 consists of 14 residues. This entry is derived from a study of T cells in Graves' hyperthyroidism and ophthalmopathy.

The V call is TRBV10-2, the J call TRBJ1-4; perhaps TRBD1 as D (5 bases). The TCR sequence derives from a woman between 25 and 40 years old with Graves' hyperthyroidism. The sample consisted of blood. The CDR3 nucleotides read TGCGCCAGCAGTCTCACGAGGGGTAATGAAAAACTGTTTTTT. It yields the protein CASSLTRGNEKLFF.